A single sample gave rise to the 27 T cell receptor beta chains below, sequenced in a study of T-cell reconstitution after alpha-beta-depleted transplantation in children (dated by TCRdb to about 2016). Library preparation was by PCR. The data were produced on an Illumina HiSeq 2500. Molecular barcoding was employed in the preparation of TCR libraries, with unique molecular identifiers being used to normalize TCRbeta repertoire quantification. TCRdb applied fastp at Q25 and MiXCR to the public reads, then kept only in-frame beta chains. Entries are consolidated by CDR3 protein sequence, retaining the most common genes and DNA. The sample table contains 100,000 to 120,000 distinct CDR3 sequences; only one count was recorded for about a tenth of them. Over 8% of the sample goes to the ten largest clones. The source material was PBMCs from the stem cell graft donor, sampled from the stem cell graft. The receptors originated from a human donor who donated a stem cell graft to a child with acute lymphoblastic leukemia.

This clonotype showed up many times. The chain has TRBV18 and TRBJ2-5, with no clear D. The V and J ends lost 0 bases and 2 bases respectively, with 10 bases between them. The CDR3 consists of 15 residues. Germline V gene lookup returns CDR1 KGHSH and CDR2 LQKENI. In DNA form, the CDR3 reads TGTGCCAGCTCACCACCGGTCGGTAGGCAAGAGACCCAGTACTTC. Translating gives CASSPPVGRQETQYF.

This clonotype has ten or more counts. J is TRBJ2-3 and V is TRBV12-3 or TRBV12-4; D gene unclear. The CDR3 covers 13 residues. V lost 5 bases and J lost 6, with 12 bases in between. CDR3 sequence: CASSPTAGDTQYF. CDR3 DNA sequence: TGTGCCAGCAGTCCGACGGCCGGGGATACGCAGTATTTT.

The chain is built from TRBV29-1 and TRBJ2-1; D call uncertain. CDR3 length equals 14 residues. Germline-derived CDR1 and CDR2 are SQVTM and ANQGSEA. V was cut by 6 bases and J by 0 bases, with 12 bases left in between. Here the CDR3 reads CSVAELYSYNEQFF. CDR3 coding DNA: TGCAGCGTGGCGGAACTGTACTCCTACAATGAGCAGTTCTTC.

This clonotype was found once. A much larger clone lies one base from this, so it may be a read error. The gene calls are TRBV12-3 or TRBV12-4 and TRBJ2-7; possibly TRBD1 for D (5 bases). The CDR3 runs 15 residues. The chain's CDR3 is CASCFFARVTYEQYF. The CDR3 DNA is TGTGCCAGCTGTTTTTTCGCCAGGGTGACCTACGAGCAGTACTTC.

This clonotype was observed at least ten times. The rearrangement joins TRBV20-1 to TRBJ2-7; D call uncertain. The CDR3 has 13 amino acids. The V end was cut by 1 base, the J end by 2 bases, with 9 bases between. Per the germline V gene, CDR1 is DFQATT and CDR2 is SNEGSKA (reference sequence). The CDR3 spells CSARGRLPYEQYF. The CDR3 DNA reads as TGCAGTGCTAGAGGTCGGCTCCCCTACGAGCAGTACTTC.

Of note for this clonotype: A much larger clone lies a single base off, so this may be a read error. The gene calls are TRBV19 and TRBJ2-7; weak D call: TRBD2 (6 bases). The CDR3 runs to 15 residues. Germline CDR1 reads LNHDA; CDR2 reads SQIVND (reference sequence). The V and J ends lost 5 bases and 5 bases respectively, with 19 bases between them. The CDR3 coding sequence is TGTGCCAGTAGTCTCCCCCTAGGAGGGGTACACGAGCAGTACTTC. This encodes CASSLPLGGVHEQYF.

This clonotype was counted many times. This rearrangement joins TRBV9 to TRBJ1-4; D not resolved. The CDR3 has 14 residues. The germline V gene has CDR1 SGDLS and CDR2 YYNGEE. V lost 4 bases and J 4 bases, leaving 11 bases between the germline ends. The DNA for the CDR3 is TGTGCCAGCAGCTCCACGGGCAGTAATGAAAAACTGTTTTTT. As protein: CASSSTGSNEKLFF.

This clonotype was recorded many times. V and J are TRBV5-6 and TRBJ2-7; the match to TRBD1 covers 8 bases. Trimming removed 3 bases from V and 7 bases from J; junction bases left unmatched: 12. The CDR3 is made up of 15 amino acids. Germline loops: CDR1 SGHDT, CDR2 YYEEEE. The CDR3 is CASSWGRGRLGEQYF. In DNA form, the CDR3 reads TGTGCCAGCAGCTGGGGCAGGGGGCGTCTAGGGGAGCAGTACTTC.

This clonotype was observed at least ten times. J is TRBJ2-5 and V is TRBV18, with 7 positions matching TRBD1. There are 13 residues in the CDR3. Germline lookup yields CDR1 KGHSH and CDR2 LQKENI. Losses at the gene ends were 6 bases for V and 2 bases for J; bases not matched to a gene: 3. For the CDR3, the DNA is TGTGCCAGCTCCCCGGGACAGCAAGAGACCCAGTACTTC. Translating gives CASSPGQQETQYF. The complete variable domain, with remaining parts taken from reference TRBV18 and TRBJ2-5, reads NAGVMQNPRHLVRRRGQEARLRCSPMKGHSHVYWYRQLPEEGLKFMVYLQKENIIDESGMPKERFSAEFPKEGPSILRIQQVVRGDSAAYFCASSPGQQETQYFGPGTRLLVL.

This clonotype has a count of ten or more. The chain couples TRBV12-3 or TRBV12-4 to TRBJ2-5; 7 bases are a match to TRBD1. Trimming took 5 bases from V and 2 from J; bases not matched to a gene: 8. The CDR3 has 15 residues. CDR3 in amino acids: CASSKGQVLQETQYF. CDR3 bases: TGTGCCAGCAGTAAAGGACAGGTCCTACAAGAGACCCAGTACTTC.

In this sample, this clonotype turned up many times. This chain uses TRBV27 with TRBJ2-2; D remains ambiguous. The V and J ends lost 3 bases and 7 bases respectively, with 6 bases between them. In germline, CDR1 is MNHEY, CDR2 SMNVEV (reference sequence). The CDR3 covers 12 residues. The CDR3 region has the DNA TGTGCCAGCAGTTTTTTAGGCGGGGAGCTGTTTTTT. Amino acid sequence: CASSFLGGELFF.

This clonotype was counted many times. This chain joins TRBV5-8 and TRBJ2-7; D is ambiguous. The length of the CDR3 is 14 residues. V shed 2 bases and J shed 7 bases, with 16 bases lying between them. The V gene's germline CDR1 is SGHTS and CDR2 YDEGEE. CDR3 sequence (DNA): TGTGCCAGCAGCTTTCCCGGAGTCCGAAGGGAGCAGTACTTC. Translated: CASSFPGVRREQYF. The whole variable domain, remainder taken from reference TRBV5-8 and TRBJ2-7, is EAGVTQSPTHLIKTRGQQATLRCSPISGHTSVYWYQQALGLGLQFLLWYDEGEERNRGNFPPRFSGRQFPNYSSELNVNALELEDSALYLCASSFPGVRREQYFGPGTRLTVT.

J is TRBJ2-7 and V is TRBV30; D gene ambiguous. V lost 7 bases and J 1 base, leaving 14 bases between the germline ends. This CDR3 has 13 residues. The V gene's germline CDR1 is GTSNPN and CDR2 SVGIG (reference sequence). CDR3 sequence reads: CAFRETASYEQYF. The CDR3 nucleotides are TGTGCCTTCCGCGAGACCGCTTCCTACGAGCAGTACTTC.

This clonotype was seen ten or more times. This chain joins TRBV5-1 and TRBJ1-5; D is undetermined. There are 15 residues in the CDR3. CDR1 is SGHRS and CDR2 is YFSETQ in the germline V gene. Trimming cost V 4 bases and J 1 base, with 12 bases left between them. CDR3 nucleotides: TGCGCCAGCAGCAAGGGTCCAAACAGCAATCAGCCCCAGCATTTT. Its translation: CASSKGPNSNQPQHF.

This clonotype was recorded a few times. The chain uses TRBV12-3 or TRBV12-4 and TRBJ2-2; 9 bases are shared with TRBD1. With V trimmed by 1 base and J by 4 bases, 4 bases remained unmatched. The CDR3 has 16 amino acids. Written as DNA, the CDR3 is TGTGCCAGCAGTTTAGGGGGACAGGGAATCACCGGGGAGCTGTTTTTT. This codes for CASSLGGQGITGELFF.

There are many counts of this clonotype. The rearrangement uses TRBV25-1 and TRBJ2-1; possible D gene TRBD1, 6 bases. CDR3 length equals 14 residues. The germline gives CDR1 MGHDK, CDR2 SYGVNS. Deletions cut 0 bases from V and 11 bases from J, with 14 bases between. CDR3 protein: CASSEYVGTPKQFF. The DNA for the CDR3 is TGTGCCAGCAGTGAATATGTTGGGACACCAAAGCAGTTCTTC.

This clonotype has ten or more counts. The chain has TRBV5-1 and TRBJ1-2; perhaps TRBD1 as D (5 bases). V dropped 0 bases and J dropped 8 bases, with 17 bases sitting between them. CDR3 length: 15 amino acids. Germline V lookup: CDR1 SGHRS, CDR2 YFSETQ. The CDR3 spells CASSLDLGGRDGYTF. In DNA, the CDR3 is TGCGCCAGCAGCTTGGATCTGGGGGGAAGAGACGGCTACACCTTC.

This clonotype occurred many times. The J gene is TRBJ2-1, the V gene TRBV7-2, with 14 bases identical to TRBD2. Germline V CDR1 and CDR2: SGHTA, FQGNSA. The CDR3 has 16 residues. V was clipped by 6 bases and J by 7 bases; unmatched bases: 8. The CDR3 reads CASSSRLAGGPNEQFF. The CDR3 coding sequence is TGTGCCAGCAGTTCCCGACTAGCGGGGGGGCCAAATGAGCAGTTCTTC.

This clonotype was detected ten times or more. V and J are TRBV5-1 and TRBJ1-4; no definite D call. The CDR3 is 14 amino acids. V lost 4 bases and J lost 4, with 11 bases in between. In germline, CDR1 is SGHRS, CDR2 YFSETQ. This CDR3 is CASSPGGSNEKLFF. The DNA of the CDR3 is TGCGCCAGCAGCCCGGGAGGGAGTAATGAAAAACTGTTTTTT.

This clonotype showed up many times. The chain joins TRBV9 to TRBJ2-3, with TRBD2 identical over 10 bases. CDR3 length equals 19 residues. With V trimmed by 0 bases and J by 4 bases, 14 bases remained unmatched. Germline CDR1 SGDLS, CDR2 YYNGEE. The CDR3, as DNA: TGTGCCAGCAGCGTAGAAATGACTAGCGGGTTCAGTTCTCCAGATACGCAGTATTTT. As protein: CASSVEMTSGFSSPDTQYF. The full variable domain, its missing parts supplied by reference TRBV9 and TRBJ2-3, is DSGVTQTPKHLITATGQRVTLRCSPRSGDLSVYWYQQSLDQGLQFLIQYYNGEERAKGNILERFSAQQFPDLHSELNLSSLELGDSALYFCASSVEMTSGFSSPDTQYFGPGTRLTVL.

This clonotype was counted ten times or more. The J gene is TRBJ1-1, the V gene TRBV3-1; weak D call: TRBD1 (5 bases). V was pared by 4 bases and J by 5 bases, with 17 bases between. Per germline, CDR1 LGHDT and CDR2 YNNKEL (reference sequence). The CDR3 loop spans 15 amino acids. CDR3 bases: TGTGCCAGCAGCCCACCTACAGGTCGGGGGACTGAAGCTTTCTTT. Amino acid sequence: CASSPPTGRGTEAFF.

This clonotype was recorded at least ten times. This sequence joins TRBV29-1 and TRBJ2-2, with D maybe TRBD1 (5 bases). From germline, CDR1 is SQVTM and CDR2 ANQGSEA. The CDR3 extends over 12 amino acids. The DNA of the CDR3 is TGCACCGGTTTGCTAGGGGCCGGGGAGCTGTTTTTT. As protein: CTGLLGAGELFF.

This clonotype was observed at least ten times. The chain employs TRBV18 and TRBJ2-2; D is perhaps TRBD1 or TRBD2 (5 bases each). The ends were cut back, 3 bases at V and 4 bases at J, with 15 bases in the middle. Germline V gene data show CDR1 as KGHSH and CDR2 as LQKENI. CDR3 length: 16 residues. Written as DNA, the CDR3 is TGTGCCAGCTCACCCCAGGGACCTGGGGGCACCGGGGAGCTGTTTTTT. Its protein product is CASSPQGPGGTGELFF.

The chain couples TRBV20-1 to TRBJ2-1; 7 bases are shared with TRBD2. The V and J ends lost 0 bases and 0 bases, in that order; junction bases with no gene match: 14. There are 19 residues in the CDR3. CDR1 is DFQATT and CDR2 is SNEGSKA in the germline V gene (reference sequence). CDR3 nucleotides: TGCAGTGCTAGAGATGATGGACTAGAGATTGGGAACTCCTACAATGAGCAGTTCTTC. It encodes CSARDDGLEIGNSYNEQFF.

This clonotype was recorded at least ten times. CDR3 in amino acids: CASSRTGGSQPQHF. CDR3 bases: TGTGCCAGCAGCAGGACAGGAGGTAGTCAGCCCCAGCATTTT. The rearrangement uses TRBV6-5 and TRBJ1-5; 7 bases align to TRBD1. The germline V gene has CDR1 MNHEY and CDR2 SVGAGI. CDR3 length: 14 residues. V lost 6 bases, J lost 6 bases, and 8 bases stayed unmatched.

This clonotype was detected ten times or more. J is TRBJ2-2 and V is TRBV12-3 or TRBV12-4; perhaps TRBD2 as D (6 bases). The V end lost 3 bases, the J end lost 6 bases, and 8 bases lay between the germline ends. CDR3 size: 13 residues. The chain's CDR3 is CASSLGGAGELFF. The CDR3 coding sequence is TGTGCCAGCAGTTTGGGGGGTGCCGGGGAGCTGTTTTTT.

This clonotype was picked up many times. V usage is TRBV6-1 and J usage is TRBJ1-2; maybe TRBD1 (6 bases). Germline loops: CDR1 MNHNS, CDR2 SASEGT. Trimming pared 7 bases from V and 5 bases from J, leaving 14 bases between. This CDR3 spans 13 amino acids. In DNA, the CDR3 is TGTGCCAGCACCGAGACAAGGGGGTATGGCTACACCTTC. Protein sequence: CASTETRGYGYTF.